The 23 T cell receptor beta chains presented below share a single source sample, sequenced in a study of T cells in Graves' hyperthyroidism and ophthalmopathy. RNA transcripts gave rise to amplified TCR beta CDR3 regions. First-round RT-PCR of the TCR CDR3 relied on the HTBI primer set. One entry per CDR3 protein, called by TCRdb with MiXCR from the multiplex PCR reads. Of under 400,000 distinct CDR3 sequences in the sample, roughly 18% are singletons; the top ten hold about a sixth. Sequenced sample: blood. The origin of the receptors is a woman aged 35 to 49 with Graves' ophthalmopathy.

This clonotype was recorded at least ten times. A clone one base away is much larger, so this may be a read error. The CDR3 ends on some other residue instead of the conserved phenylalanine or tryptophan, so this is likely a read error. This chain joins TRBV9 and TRBJ2-5, with 7 nucleotides matching TRBD1. CDR1 and CDR2 (germline): SGDLS, YYNGEE. V was pared by 0 bases and J by 2 bases, with 1 base of the junction left unmatched. There are 14 residues in the CDR3. The CDR3 nucleotides read TGTGCCAGCAGCGTAGAGGGACAGCAAGAGACCCAGTACCTC. Its protein product is CASSVEGQQETQYL.

The chain is built from TRBV28 and TRBJ1-5; D unclear. CDR1 MDHEN and CDR2 SYDVKM come from the germline V gene. V lost 6 bases and J 5 bases, leaving 11 bases between the germline ends. The CDR3 spans 13 residues. The CDR3 protein is CASSKGIDQPQHF. The DNA for the CDR3 is TGTGCCAGCAGCAAAGGGATAGATCAGCCCCAGCATTTT. The full variable domain, its missing parts supplied by reference TRBV28 and TRBJ1-5, is DVKVTQSSRYLVKRTGEKVFLECVQDMDHENMFWYRQDPGLGLRLIYFSYDVKMKEKGDIPEGYSVSREKKERFSLILESASTNQTSMYLCASSKGIDQPQHFGDGTRLSIL.

This clonotype was recorded many times. The chain has TRBV6-5 and TRBJ2-7, with 12 bases matching TRBD2. This CDR3 region has 17 residues. V gave up 2 bases and J gave up 2 bases; unmatched junction bases: 7. CDR1 is MNHEY, CDR2 SVGAGI, per germline. CDR3 protein: CASSYGASGRVTYEQYF. The CDR3 bases are TGTGCCAGCAGTTACGGTGCTAGCGGGAGGGTAACCTACGAGCAGTACTTC.

The V and J genes are TRBV6-1 and TRBJ1-1; D may be TRBD1 (6 bases). This CDR3 has 11 amino acids. Germline V gene data show CDR1 as MNHNS and CDR2 as SASEGT. Trimming took off 5 bases at V and 11 bases at J, with 12 bases between the two ends. The CDR3 sequence is CASSQGSRAFF. The DNA for the CDR3 is TGTGCCAGCAGTCAGGGGAGTAGGGCTTTCTTT.

The sample holds many counts of this clonotype. The rearrangement joins TRBV7-9 to TRBJ2-7, with 10 bases identical to TRBD2. Looked up from germline, CDR1 is SEHNR and CDR2 is FQNEAQ (reference sequence). CDR3 length: 16 residues. V lost 5 bases and J lost 4; bases outside the gene matches: 11. DNA of the CDR3: TGTGCCAGCAGCCCTCGCGGGACTAGCGCGCCGTACGAGCAGTACTTC. It specifies CASSPRGTSAPYEQYF. Full variable domain (remainder filled in from reference TRBV7-9 and TRBJ2-7): DTGVSQNPRHKITKRGQNVTFRCDPISEHNRLYWYRQTLGQGPEFLTYFQNEAQLEKSRLLSDRFSAERPKGSFSTLEIQRTEQGDSAMYLCASSPRGTSAPYEQYFGPGTRLTVT.

This clonotype was detected many times. The chain is built from TRBV11-2 and TRBJ2-5; tentative D call: TRBD2 (5 bases). Germline V lookup: CDR1 SGHAT, CDR2 FQNNGV. Deletions cut 5 bases from V and 2 bases from J, with 18 bases between. The CDR3 runs 16 residues. The CDR3 DNA reads TGTGCCAGCAGCCGTCTGCGGCGGACTTCGCAAGAGACCCAGTACTTC. Translated, it gives CASSRLRRTSQETQYF.

In this sample, this clonotype turned up many times. This rearrangement joins TRBV11-2 to TRBJ2-3, with 8 bases lining up with TRBD2. The CDR3 consists of 15 residues. Trimming cost V 5 bases and J 4 bases; bases outside gene matches: 8. The germline V gene encodes CDR1 SGHAT and CDR2 FQNNGV. The CDR3 loop reads CASSGRSGGADTQYF. CDR3 DNA sequence: TGTGCCAGCAGCGGGCGGTCCGGGGGGGCAGATACGCAGTATTTT.

This clonotype was detected ten times or more. The chain couples TRBV7-2 to TRBJ1-2, with D hard to call. Germline V gene lookup returns CDR1 SGHTA and CDR2 FQGNSA. V was clipped by 2 bases and J by 4 bases, with 11 bases between them. This CDR3 has 14 amino acids. The CDR3 here is CASSLRFDSYGYTF. CDR3 nucleotide sequence: TGTGCCAGCAGCTTACGGTTCGATTCCTATGGCTACACCTTC.

This clonotype was seen repeatedly, ten times or more. The V gene is TRBV9, the J gene TRBJ1-2; D ambiguous. Trimming removed 0 bases from V and 0 bases from J, with 6 bases in between. The CDR3 loop spans 14 amino acids. Per the germline V gene, CDR1 is SGDLS and CDR2 is YYNGEE. The CDR3 reads CASSVGGANYGYTF. The CDR3 nucleotides read TGTGCCAGCAGCGTAGGGGGAGCTAACTATGGCTACACCTTC.

Ten or more counts support this clonotype. This chain uses TRBV20-1 with TRBJ2-7; TRBD1 might be the D (6 bases). The CDR3 spans 12 residues. The V end lost 6 bases, the J end lost 1 base, and 10 bases lay between the germline ends. Germline V CDR1 and CDR2: DFQATT, SNEGSKA (reference sequence). CDR3 bases: TGCAGTGCCATACAGGGTTCCTACGAGCAGTACTTC. The encoded protein is CSAIQGSYEQYF.

The V call is TRBV20-1, the J call TRBJ2-7; 10 bases agree with TRBD2. From germline, CDR1 is DFQATT and CDR2 SNEGSKA (reference sequence). V lost 0 bases to trimming and J lost 2 bases; unmatched junction nucleotides: 4. The CDR3 totals 15 residues. The CDR3 DNA is TGCAGTGCTAGAGATCCAGCGGGAGGGCCCTACGAGCAGTACTTC. It is translated as CSARDPAGGPYEQYF.

The rearrangement links TRBV12-3 or TRBV12-4 to TRBJ1-5, with 8 bases lining up with TRBD1. The J segment lost 7 bases and the V segment lost 4 bases, leaving 6 bases of the junction unmatched. The CDR3 spans 14 residues. The DNA for the CDR3 is TGTGCCAGCAGTTCCTCAGGGGGCCGGCAGCCCCAGCATTTT. Residues: CASSSSGGRQPQHF.

The chain has TRBV30 and TRBJ1-3; D unresolved. Between the trimmed V and J ends, which lost 3 bases and 0 bases, there was a span of 15 bases. The V gene's germline CDR1 is GTSNPN and CDR2 SVGIG (reference sequence). The CDR3 spans 16 residues. The CDR3 sequence: CAWRYRFGISGNTIYF. CDR3 nucleotides: TGTGCCTGGAGATACAGATTTGGGATCTCTGGAAACACCATATATTTT.

This clonotype was seen repeatedly, ten times or more. The CDR3 reads CASSHAPPGRPLNIQYF. In DNA form, the CDR3 reads TGTGCCAGCAGCCACGCCCCTCCGGGGAGGCCACTAAACATTCAGTACTTC. The chain joins TRBV7-9 to TRBJ2-4; maybe TRBD2 (6 bases). The CDR3 contains 17 residues. V lost 5 bases, J lost 6 bases, and 23 bases lay in between. The germline CDR1 and CDR2 sequences are SEHNR and FQNEAQ (reference sequence). The variable domain in full, with the rest retrieved from reference TRBV7-9 and TRBJ2-4, is DTGVSQNPRHKITKRGQNVTFRCDPISEHNRLYWYRQTLGQGPEFLTYFQNEAQLEKSRLLSDRFSAERPKGSFSTLEIQRTEQGDSAMYLCASSHAPPGRPLNIQYFGAGTRLSVL.

This clonotype was seen many times. This may be a read error, as it is one base from a much larger clone. The CDR3 ends on some other residue instead of the conserved phenylalanine or tryptophan, so this is likely a read error. V gene TRBV6-1 combines with J gene TRBJ2-7; no clear D gene. CDR3 length: 12 residues. Trimming pared 4 bases from V and 6 bases from J, leaving 10 bases between. Germline CDR1 and CDR2: MNHNS and SASEGT. Here the CDR3 DNA reads TGTGCCAGCAGTGCGCCCTTACTCGAGCAGTACTCC. This translates into CASSAPLLEQYS.

This clonotype was picked up many times. This sequence joins TRBV20-1 and TRBJ1-5; no clear D. There are 14 residues in the CDR3. Germline CDR1 and CDR2: DFQATT and SNEGSKA (reference sequence). Between the trimmed V and J ends, which lost 6 bases and 3 bases, there was a span of 15 bases. Here the CDR3 DNA reads TGCAGTGCCGAGGGCAGAGACTACAATCAGCCCCAGCATTTT. This sequence encodes CSAEGRDYNQPQHF.

This clonotype was observed many times. This sequence joins TRBV6-1 and TRBJ1-2, with D possibly being TRBD1 (6 bases). CDR3 length: 13 amino acids. The V gene lost 6 bases and the J gene lost 5 bases, with 13 bases spanning the gap. The germline gives CDR1 MNHNS, CDR2 SASEGT. The chain's CDR3 is CASSREQGYGYTF. CDR3 coding DNA: TGTGCCAGCAGCAGAGAACAGGGTTATGGCTACACCTTC.

With regard to this clonotype: Since a much larger clone is just one base distant, this may be a read error. The rearrangement links TRBV4-1 to TRBJ2-7; D is perhaps TRBD2 (5 bases). The CDR3 totals 16 residues. Trimming pared 0 bases from V and 0 bases from J, leaving 12 bases between. Germline V gene sequence: CDR1 MGHRA, CDR2 YSYEKL. This CDR3 is CASSQEWSGFSYEQYF. CDR3 DNA: TGCGCCAGCAGCCAAGAATGGAGCGGATTCTCCTACGAGCAGTACTTC.

This clonotype came up many times. The rearrangement joins TRBV6-1 to TRBJ2-2; TRBD1 is a possible D gene (5 bases). CDR3 length: 19 amino acids. Germline V CDR1 and CDR2: MNHNS, SASEGT. Trimming removed 2 bases at V and 0 bases at J, with 19 bases between. This CDR3 is CASSEFYIDSVANTGELFF. The CDR3 region has the DNA TGTGCCAGCAGTGAATTCTACATCGACAGTGTCGCGAACACCGGGGAGCTGTTTTTT.

In its sample, this clonotype was seen many times. V usage is TRBV5-1 and J usage is TRBJ1-5; no definite D call. Germline V gene data show CDR1 as SGHRS and CDR2 as YFSETQ. V was cut by 2 bases and J by 1 base, with 10 bases left in between. The CDR3 is made up of 15 amino acids. CDR3 in amino acids: CASSFSDPSNQPQHF. The CDR3 coding sequence is TGCGCCAGCAGCTTTTCGGATCCGAGCAATCAGCCCCAGCATTTT.

In its sample, this clonotype was seen many times. The V gene is TRBV28, the J gene TRBJ2-6; 9 bases align to TRBD1. Germline CDR1 MDHEN, CDR2 SYDVKM. V shed 0 bases and J 3 bases; nucleotides not matched to a gene: 6. This CDR3 is built from 18 residues. CDR3 loop: CASSLWTQGADGANVLTF. CDR3 nucleotides: TGTGCCAGCAGTTTATGGACACAGGGGGCAGATGGGGCCAACGTCCTGACTTTC.

This clonotype was found many times. The CDR3 DNA is TGTGCCAGCAGTTACTGGGACTCTGGGGCCAACGTCCTGACTTTC. Amino acids: CASSYWDSGANVLTF. V gene TRBV6-2 or TRBV6-3 combines with J gene TRBJ2-6; D remains unclear. Looked up from germline, CDR1 is MNHEY and CDR2 is SVGEGT. This CDR3 is 15 amino acids long. V shed 1 base and J shed 0 bases, with 4 bases lying between them.

This clonotype was seen once. The V call is TRBV6-2 or TRBV6-3, the J call TRBJ2-7; TRBD2 aligns across 8 bases. Germline-derived CDR1 and CDR2 are MNHEY and SVGEGT. CDR3 length: 14 residues. The V and J ends lost 2 bases and 7 bases, in that order; junction bases with no gene match: 7. The CDR3, as DNA: TGTGCCAGCAGTTACCTAGCGGGCGGGGGAGAGCAGTACTTC. Encoded protein: CASSYLAGGGEQYF.